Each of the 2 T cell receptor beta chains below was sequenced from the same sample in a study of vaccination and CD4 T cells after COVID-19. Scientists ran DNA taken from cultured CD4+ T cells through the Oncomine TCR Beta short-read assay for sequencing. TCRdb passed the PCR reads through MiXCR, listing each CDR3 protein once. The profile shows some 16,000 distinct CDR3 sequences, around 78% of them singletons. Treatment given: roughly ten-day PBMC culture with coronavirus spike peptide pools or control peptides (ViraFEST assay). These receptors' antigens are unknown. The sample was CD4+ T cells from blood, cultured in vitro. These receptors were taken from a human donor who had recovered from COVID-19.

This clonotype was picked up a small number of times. CDR3 region: CASSSDVFKYRDDSPLHF. Written as DNA, the CDR3 is TGTGCCAGCAGCTCGGACGTTTTTAAATACAGGGACGATTCACCCCTCCACTTT. This chain uses TRBV7-9 with TRBJ1-6; D might be TRBD1 (6 bases). This CDR3 has 18 amino acids. From germline, CDR1 is SEHNR and CDR2 FQNEAQ (reference sequence). V shed 4 bases and J shed 8 bases, with 24 bases lying between them.

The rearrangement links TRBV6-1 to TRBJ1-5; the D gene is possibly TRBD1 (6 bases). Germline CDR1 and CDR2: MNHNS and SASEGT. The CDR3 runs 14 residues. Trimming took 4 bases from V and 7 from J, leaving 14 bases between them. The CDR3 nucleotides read TGTGCCAGCAGTGTTACGGACAGCCGACAGCCCCAGCATTTT. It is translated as CASSVTDSRQPQHF.